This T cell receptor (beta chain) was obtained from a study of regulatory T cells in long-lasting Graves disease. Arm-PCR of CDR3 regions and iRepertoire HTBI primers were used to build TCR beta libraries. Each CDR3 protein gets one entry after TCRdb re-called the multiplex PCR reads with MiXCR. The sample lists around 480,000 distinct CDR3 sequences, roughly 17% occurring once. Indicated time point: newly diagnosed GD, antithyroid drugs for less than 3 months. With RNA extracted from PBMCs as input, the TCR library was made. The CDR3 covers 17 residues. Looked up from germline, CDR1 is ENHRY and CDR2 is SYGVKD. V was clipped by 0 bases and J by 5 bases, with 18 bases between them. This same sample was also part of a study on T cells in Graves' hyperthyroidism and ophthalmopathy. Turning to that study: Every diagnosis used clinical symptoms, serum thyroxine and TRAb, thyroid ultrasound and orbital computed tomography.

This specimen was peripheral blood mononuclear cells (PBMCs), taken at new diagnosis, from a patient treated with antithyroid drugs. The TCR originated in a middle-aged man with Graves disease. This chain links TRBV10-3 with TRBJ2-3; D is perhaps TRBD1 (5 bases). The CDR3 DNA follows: TGTGCCATCAGTGAGTCTGGAGACCGACAGCCGCGAGATACGCAGTATTTT. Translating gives CAISESGDRQPRDTQYF.